The 11 T cell receptor beta chains given below trace back to one sample, sequenced in a study of blood T cell repertoires in COVID-19. Assay used: immunoSEQ multiplex PCR; TCRdb lists only in-frame clones, some missing. Of approximately 110,000 clones listed, around 83% are singletons. Sequencing used peripheral blood. Receptor source: a woman aged 55-69 years with COVID-19, enrolled during active disease.

This chain uses TRBV25-1 with TRBJ2-7; D perhaps matches TRBD2 (6 bases). Germline CDR1 and CDR2: MGHDK and SYGVNS. The ends were cut back, 6 bases at V and 3 bases at J, with 9 bases in the middle. The CDR3 extends over 12 amino acids. The CDR3: CASRLANYEQYF. For the CDR3, the DNA is TGTGCCAGCAGGCTAGCGAACTACGAGCAGTACTTC.

The chain couples TRBV20-1 to TRBJ1-2; D is unresolved. The germline CDR1 and CDR2 sequences are DFQATT and SNEGSKA (reference sequence). Deletions cut 3 bases from V and 4 bases from J, with 6 bases between. This CDR3 region has 11 residues. The CDR3 spells CSARSAYGYTF. Here the CDR3 DNA reads TGCAGTGCTAGGAGTGCCTATGGCTACACCTTC.

The CDR3 DNA reads TGTGCCAGCCCTTGGCTAGCCGAATCTTCGAACACCGGGGAGCTGTTTTTT. Amino acid sequence: CASPWLAESSNTGELFF. This rearrangement joins TRBV18 to TRBJ2-2, with D perhaps TRBD2 (5 bases). Trimming stripped 8 bases from V and 0 bases from J, with 19 bases between. Germline CDR1 and CDR2: KGHSH and LQKENI. The CDR3 has 17 residues.

V is TRBV11-2 and J is TRBJ2-5; 7 nucleotides match TRBD2. The CDR3 length is 15 residues. Germline CDR1 SGHAT, CDR2 FQNNGV. V was pared by 3 bases and J by 5 bases, with 9 bases of the junction left unmatched. The CDR3 spells CASSFQGLGIETQYF. The CDR3 bases are TGTGCCAGCAGCTTTCAAGGACTAGGGATTGAGACCCAGTACTTC.

This clone came up once. This chain joins TRBV5-1 and TRBJ1-1; possible D gene TRBD1, 5 bases. Trimming took 1 base from V and 3 from J, leaving 22 bases between them. The germline gives CDR1 SGHRS, CDR2 YFSETQ. CDR3 length: 18 residues. CDR3 bases: TGCGCCAGCAGCTTGTCGGTCGGACCAAGAACGGGGGACACTGAAGCTTTCTTT. Translation: CASSLSVGPRTGDTEAFF.

This clone occurred a few times. The chain carries TRBV5-5 and TRBJ1-1; no clear D gene. In germline, CDR1 is SGHKS, CDR2 YYEKEE (reference sequence). V lost 0 bases and J 1 base, leaving 4 bases between the germline ends. This CDR3 is 13 amino acids long. The CDR3, as DNA: TGTGCCAGCAGCTTGGCTCCGAACACTGAAGCTTTCTTT. Translated: CASSLAPNTEAFF.

The chain carries TRBV7-9 and TRBJ1-2, with 9 bases aligning to TRBD1. The CDR3 contains 11 residues. The germline V gene has CDR1 SEHNR and CDR2 FQNEAQ (reference sequence). The junction had 2 bases not matched to a gene; V was cut back by 8 bases and J by 7 bases. The CDR3 DNA sequence: TGTGCCAGCCGGGGACAGGGTGGCTACACCTTC. It is translated as CASRGQGGYTF.

This clone has a single count. The rearrangement links TRBV2 to TRBJ2-2, with D possibly being TRBD1 (6 bases). V was shortened by 3 bases and J by 1 base, with 12 bases between the two germline ends. This CDR3 region has 16 residues. Germline V gene sequence: CDR1 SNHLY, CDR2 FYNNEI. CDR3 in amino acids: CASSEGHTMNTGELFF. The CDR3 coding sequence is TGTGCCAGCAGTGAGGGACACACGATGAACACCGGGGAGCTGTTTTTT.

V gene TRBV6-5 combines with J gene TRBJ1-2; 8 nucleotides align to TRBD1. This CDR3 is built from 12 residues. CDR1 MNHEY and CDR2 SVGAGI come from the germline V gene. V lost 6 bases to trimming and J lost 8 bases; unmatched junction nucleotides: 5. CDR3 sequence: CASRQGVYGYTF. Here the CDR3 DNA reads TGTGCCAGCAGACAGGGGGTCTACGGCTACACCTTC.

CDR3 bases: TGTGCCAGCTCAAGAGTCGAGGAGGCGACCCAGTACTTC. Translation: CASSRVEEATQYF. V usage is TRBV18 and J usage is TRBJ2-5; possibly TRBD2 for D (5 bases). Between the trimmed V and J ends, which lost 5 bases and 7 bases, there was a span of 14 bases. This CDR3 is 13 amino acids long. CDR1 is KGHSH and CDR2 is LQKENI in the germline V gene.

This chain uses TRBV18 with TRBJ1-2; 7 bases line up with TRBD1. CDR3 length: 16 residues. V dropped 5 bases and J dropped 4; count of bases not matched to a gene: 13. Germline loops: CDR1 KGHSH, CDR2 LQKENI. In nucleotides, the CDR3 is TGTGCCAGCTCATGGTCAACAGAGGGACAGCTCTATGGCTACACCTTC. This gives the protein CASSWSTEGQLYGYTF.